This is a list of T cell receptor beta chains from one sample in a study of shared clonotypes between healthy human individuals. The protocol was immunoSEQ multiplex PCR, while the TCRdb copy is restricted to in-frame clones and leaves out a portion. The sample carries under 2,500,000 clones, nearly 97% recorded once. What was sequenced was naive CD4+ T cells sorted from blood. Receptors were obtained from a man aged 18 to 35 in good health. CDR3s leave out the opening cysteine and the closing phenylalanine or tryptophan. A D gene is named only where the DNA matches it firmly.

v_call d_call cdr3_aa
TRBV5-6 - ASSFTETQY
TRBV9 - ASSGGGGRGDTQY
TRBV6-5 - ATGDLDRGPYGYT
TRBV30 TRBD1 AWSFTGGGYT
TRBV21-1 - ASSKRTGPNTEAF
TRBV5-1 - ASSPWDNTYEQY
TRBV4-1 TRBD1 ASSQEGQGTYSEAF
TRBV6-5 - ASSYSGRTTEAF
TRBV19 TRBD2 ASSTPGGAETQY
TRBV5-5 - ASSLEPNQPQH
TRBV19 - ASSSASYEQY
TRBV2 - ASSGNSYEQY
TRBV19 - ASSTSGTNEQF
TRBV4-3 - ASSQEISAGSFTGYT
TRBV7-9 - ASSFLQGKYEQY
TRBV6-1 - ASSEWGGAYGYT
TRBV7-3 - ASSPGQYNSPLH
TRBV30 - AWTQDDQPQH
TRBV4-3 - ASSQVVYSYNEQF
TRBV5-1 - ASSLTANTEAF
TRBV5-4 - ASSLRGLQETQY
TRBV27 - ASSRTGSYEQY
TRBV7-2 TRBD2 ASSLSGRKEETQY
TRBV28 - ASSPRPPGGQPQH
TRBV11-2 - ASSPGKTDTQY
TRBV10-3 TRBD1 AISERQGVSNYEQY
TRBV30 - ASRALSGNTIY
TRBV10-3 TRBD1 AISVGTGGDGGELF
TRBV5-1 - ASSLAVGDGYT
TRBV5-4 - ASSLGGGLEQF
TRBV6-5 TRBD2 ASSRLAGGNGELF
TRBV19 - ASSISQGRYDQPQH
TRBV6-6 TRBD1 ASSYPGTGEPYEQY
TRBV14 TRBD2 ASSPLAGRVYEQY
TRBV28 TRBD1 ASSRGQSSGNTIY
TRBV20-1 - SVLSTEAF
TRBV6-5 TRBD1 ASILVAGQGNTIY
TRBV7-9 - ASSPGLNYGYT
TRBV4-2 TRBD1 ASSQEAGQASQPQH
TRBV11-3 - ASSCDNCYEQY
TRBV5-4 - ASSLEGGRKEAF
TRBV11-2 - ASSLETSGGAF
TRBV5-4 - ASSTGTHSSYEQY
TRBV2 TRBD2 ASKEREGHHEQF
TRBV6-5 - ASTAHGNGNSPLH
TRBV11-2 - ASSSNVLRATNTGELF
TRBV7-9 - ASSLSRGFSTEAF
TRBV27 - ASSPRGAKNIQY
TRBV5-4 TRBD2 ASSPGTILTDTQY
TRBV19 TRBD1 ASSMDRAGANVLT
TRBV28 - ASSRRAYEQY
TRBV11-2 TRBD1 ASSSDRAQPQH
TRBV28 TRBD1 AARGDRGNSPLH
TRBV7-8 - ASSFGDPYGYT
TRBV9 - ASSADTANTGELF